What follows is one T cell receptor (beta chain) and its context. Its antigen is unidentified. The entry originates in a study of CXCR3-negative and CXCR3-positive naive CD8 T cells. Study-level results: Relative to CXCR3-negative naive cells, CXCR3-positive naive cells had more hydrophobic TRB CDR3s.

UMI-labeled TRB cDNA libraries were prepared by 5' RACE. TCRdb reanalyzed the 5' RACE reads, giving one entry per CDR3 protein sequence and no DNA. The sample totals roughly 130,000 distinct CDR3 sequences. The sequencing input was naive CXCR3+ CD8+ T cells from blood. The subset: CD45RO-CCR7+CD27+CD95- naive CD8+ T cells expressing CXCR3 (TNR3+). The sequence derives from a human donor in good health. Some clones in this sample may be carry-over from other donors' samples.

The CDR3: CASSLAGQGPTYEQYF. The gene calls are TRBV7-9 and TRBJ2-7; checking the TCRdb D call of TRBD1 is not possible without DNA. The length of the CDR3 is 16 residues. CDR1 is SEHNR, CDR2 FQNEAQ, per germline (reference sequence).